Described below is a single TCR beta chain sequence and its context. The antigen remains undetermined. The entry originates in a study of shared clonotypes between healthy human individuals. Findings and caveats of the study: Rarefaction revealed incomplete sorted-subset sequencing despite large depth. It was the non-shared clonotypes that had lower generation probabilities than clonotypes shared by all four donors. Sampling included only blood; tissue repertoires likely differ.

Sequencing used immunoSEQ multiplex PCR; TCRdb keeps in-frame clones, though not all of them. In the table there are 2 million to 3 million clones, roughly 93% of which are singletons. In germline, CDR1 is KGHSH, CDR2 LQKENI. The CDR3 sequence is 18 residues long. Trimming at V came to 0 bases and at J to 9 bases, leaving 12 bases not matched to a gene. The rearrangement uses TRBV18 and TRBJ2-1, with 12 bases aligning to TRBD2. The clonotype was recovered from a man between 18 and 29 years old in good health. Some clones in this sample may be carry-over from other donors' samples. Sample: naive CD4+ T cells from PBMCs. The subset denotes: CD45RA+ positively selected. CDR3 protein: CASSPPSSGRATGGEQFF. The CDR3 DNA follows: TGTGCCAGCTCACCACCTTCTAGCGGGAGGGCCACGGGGGGTGAGCAGTTCTTC.